The TCR beta chain described here comes from a study of control samples from healthy donors and cancer patients. The V gene's germline CDR1 is LNHDA and CDR2 SQIVND (reference sequence). This CDR3 has 16 amino acids. The V and J ends lost 4 bases and 5 bases, in that order; junction bases with no gene match: 12. Libraries were prepared by immunoSEQ multiplex PCR; TCRdb keeps only in-frame clonotypes and omits some of them. The sample lists fewer than 500,000 clones, around 90% occurring once. This clonotype was sampled from a man aged 35-49 years with head and neck cancer. The sequenced sample was PBMCs. The gene calls are TRBV19 and TRBJ1-2; 8 nucleotides agree with TRBD1. The DNA for the CDR3 is TGTGCCAGTAGTACAGAGAGAGACAGGGGAAGATATGGCTACACCTTC. It specifies CASSTERDRGRYGYTF.